This section outlines one T cell receptor (beta chain) sequence together with its context. This sample is drawn from a study of control samples from healthy donors and cancer patients. Method: immunoSEQ multiplex PCR; TCRdb's copy keeps in-frame clones and lacks some. Of 100,000 to 150,000 clones in the sample, roughly 90% were seen once. V was clipped by 5 bases and J by 3 bases, with 5 bases between them. CDR3 length: 11 amino acids. Germline CDR1 reads GTSNPN; CDR2 reads SVGIG (reference sequence). Material for sequencing was blood. The rearrangement links TRBV30 to TRBJ1-5, with no clear D. This TCR derives from a man between 18 and 29 years old in good health. Here the CDR3 DNA reads TGTGCCTGGGGTTTCAATCAGCCCCAGCATTTT. This gives the protein CAWGFNQPQHF.